These T cell receptor beta chains were read from a single sample in a study of response to subunit inactivated influenza vaccine. TCRdb re-called the RT-PCR reads through MiXCR, storing one row per CDR3 protein. The sample consists of over 650,000 distinct CDR3 sequences, around 20% of them appearing once. The sequences come from PBMCs from blood, collected about 5 days after vaccination. The receptor source for this set is a man in his fifties or sixties who received an inactivated influenza vaccine. The CDR3 runs from the conserved cysteine through the conserved F or W. The order of the fields is J gene, V gene, CDR3 protein.

>TRBJ1-1|TRBV10-3
CAISAKGSTEAFF
>TRBJ2-1|TRBV4-3
CASSQDPLAGVGDEQFF
>TRBJ2-2|TRBV29-1
CSAIPRDRGNTGELFF
>TRBJ2-3|TRBV4-3
CASSHVGPKHTDTQYF
>TRBJ1-6|TRBV27
CASSPRRGGSPLHF
>TRBJ2-5|TRBV20-1
CSALKQGETQYF
>TRBJ2-7|TRBV7-6
CASSLGGDSSYEQYF
>TRBJ1-2|TRBV2
CASSEGQGSNYGYTF
>TRBJ1-1|TRBV20-1
CSALDRATEAFF
>TRBJ1-2|TRBV20-1
CSPRQPSYHTF
>TRBJ2-7|TRBV7-9
CASRGTGGSHEQYF
>TRBJ2-2|TRBV7-2
CASSSLPNTGELFF
>TRBJ1-2|TRBV5-1
CASSYDRGPSYGYTF
>TRBJ2-7|TRBV6-1
CASRGTLAYEQYF
>TRBJ2-3|TRBV7-9
CASSRTGYADTQYF
>TRBJ2-5|TRBV7-2
CASSSGSRETQYF
>TRBJ2-5|TRBV18
CASSSNSGGLETQYF
>TRBJ1-4|TRBV12-3/TRBV12-4
CASSGTAEGEKLFF
>TRBJ2-3|TRBV20-1
CSASYGGRTDTQYF
>TRBJ1-1|TRBV20-1
CSAREQEVTEAFF
>TRBJ1-2|TRBV7-2
CASSLNRGQGGGYTF
>TRBJ2-2|TRBV12-3/TRBV12-4
CASSFGRVGGELFF
>TRBJ2-1|TRBV20-1
CSASLSVPRSYNEQFF
>TRBJ2-7|TRBV7-2
CASSITGTSAAYEQYF
>TRBJ2-1|TRBV4-3
CASSQDGQTSGLYNEQFF
>TRBJ2-7|TRBV4-2
CASSQDGDPNYEQYF
>TRBJ2-7|TRBV10-3
CAISTGTGFYEQYF
>TRBJ2-2|TRBV4-1
CASSQVLAGNTGELFF
>TRBJ2-5|TRBV28
CASSPFFRIRRQETQYF
>TRBJ2-7|TRBV15
CATSRRASSSYEQYF
>TRBJ2-7|TRBV7-8
CASSLGGLGGYEQYF
>TRBJ2-7|TRBV7-2
CASSLSAFVSYEQYF
>TRBJ1-4|TRBV28
CASRPQATNEKLFF
>TRBJ2-1|TRBV7-3
CASTYNEQFF
>TRBJ2-1|TRBV27
CASSLSRLPGDEQFF
>TRBJ1-1|TRBV4-3
CASSQDPGGRTTEAFF
>TRBJ2-7|TRBV20-1
CSATMGRPYEQYF
>TRBJ1-5|TRBV28
CASRIPGGNQPQHF
>TRBJ2-3|TRBV15
CATSRDRGGRTDTKYF
>TRBJ1-4|TRBV2
CASSSGTGGRMFF
>TRBJ2-1|TRBV11-1
CASSLRDGRGAPTSSYNEQFF
>TRBJ2-3|TRBV5-6
CASSGGDNLRTDTQYF
>TRBJ2-3|TRBV5-5
CASSLLGGSGIDTQYF
>TRBJ2-1|TRBV20-1
CSARDLSGRVSYNEQFF
>TRBJ2-3|TRBV13
CASSLRLETDTQYF
>TRBJ2-7|TRBV20-1
CSAPPPGRINSYEQYF